This entry lists 14 T cell receptor beta chains sequenced from one sample in a study of beta chain features in type 1 diabetes. The antigens for these receptors are not known. Since all of the isolated RNA was reverse transcribed, expressed TCRB transcripts were what got sequenced. The data were produced by immunoSEQ multiplex PCR, yet TCRdb's version contains in-frame clones alone and is incomplete. The sample shows about 400,000 clones, roughly an eighth of them seen only once. The study's findings and limits: Across all four CD4+ subsets, people with type 1 diabetes showed modestly shorter TCRB CDR3s.

Sample: naive CD4+ T cells from blood. Receptors originate from a woman aged 18-30 years with type 1 diabetes.

This clone was seen more than once but under ten times. The J gene is TRBJ1-2, the V gene TRBV6-6, with 7 bases matching TRBD1. Germline values: CDR1 MNHNY, CDR2 SVGAGI (reference sequence). The CDR3 spans 12 residues. V lost 6 bases to trimming and J lost 8 bases; unmatched junction nucleotides: 6. CDR3 region: CASSSTGLGYTF. DNA for the CDR3: TGTGCCAGCAGCTCGACAGGGTTAGGCTACACCTTC.

V and J are TRBV7-2 and TRBJ2-4; TRBD1 agrees at 7 bases. V dropped 5 bases and J dropped 1; count of bases not matched to a gene: 11. Germline V CDR1 and CDR2: SGHTA, FQGNSA. CDR3 length: 17 residues. The chain's CDR3 is CASSPKQGPGAKNIQYF. The CDR3 DNA reads as TGTGCCAGCAGCCCAAAACAGGGGCCAGGGGCCAAAAACATTCAGTACTTC.

This clone was observed a handful of times. The chain joins TRBV18 to TRBJ2-3; TRBD2 matches 12 bases. Looked up from germline, CDR1 is KGHSH and CDR2 is LQKENI. This CDR3 contains 18 residues. J was trimmed by 2 bases and V by 3 bases; bases with no gene match: 9. Written as DNA, the CDR3 is TGTGCCAGCTCACCGACATCCGGGACTAGCGGGTTCACAGATACGCAGTATTTT. Translated: CASSPTSGTSGFTDTQYF.

This clone was seen more than once but under ten times. The rearrangement joins TRBV21-1 to TRBJ2-7; TRBD2 is taken as the D call from the table, unchecked against the DNA. TRBV21-1 is tagged as a pseudogene. The CDR3 runs to 15 residues. CDR3 in amino acids: CASSKGVTRSYEQYF. CDR3 sequence (DNA): TGTGCCAGCAGCAAAGGAGTCACGAGGTCCTACGAGCAGTACTTC.

The genes are TRBV7-9 and TRBJ1-2; tentative D call: TRBD1 (5 bases). V lost 3 bases and J 5 bases, leaving 13 bases between the germline ends. Per the germline V gene, CDR1 is SEHNR and CDR2 is FQNEAQ (reference sequence). CDR3 length: 14 residues. This chain's CDR3 is CASSFPDSSYGYTF. The CDR3 coding sequence is TGTGCCAGCAGCTTTCCTGACAGTAGTTATGGCTACACCTTC.

The rearrangement uses TRBV7-9 and TRBJ2-3; 12 positions match TRBD2. V gave up 5 bases and J gave up 3 bases; unmatched junction bases: 6. Germline V lookup: CDR1 SEHNR, CDR2 FQNEAQ (reference sequence). The CDR3 spans 16 residues. The chain's CDR3 is CASSPPTSGRTDTQYF. DNA for the CDR3: TGTGCCAGCAGCCCACCGACTAGCGGGAGAACAGATACGCAGTATTTT.

This clone was seen more than once but under ten times. V is TRBV29-1 and J is TRBJ2-3, with 8 bases that match TRBD1. The V and J ends lost 5 bases and 6 bases, in that order; junction bases with no gene match: 10. The CDR3 covers 14 residues. The germline V gene encodes CDR1 SQVTM and CDR2 ANQGSEA. The CDR3 reads CSVRQGRNADTQYF. Here the CDR3 DNA reads TGCAGCGTTCGACAGGGGCGGAATGCCGATACGCAGTATTTT.

In this sample, this clone turned up a few times. J is TRBJ1-6 and V is TRBV4-3; 7 bases align to TRBD1. The length of the CDR3 is 16 residues. With 4 bases clipped from V and 4 bases from J, the junction kept 7 bases outside the gene matches. The germline gives CDR1 LGHNA, CDR2 YSLEER. Written as DNA, the CDR3 is TGCGCCAGCAGCCTGAGATCGGACAGGTATAATTCACCCCTCCACTTT. This sequence encodes CASSLRSDRYNSPLHF.

This clone has only a few counts. The chain combines TRBV5-6 with TRBJ2-1; the match to TRBD2 covers 8 bases. Germline trimming cut 4 bases from V and 6 bases from J; bases unmatched to any gene: 15. CDR3 length: 17 residues. Germline loops: CDR1 SGHDT, CDR2 YYEEEE. CDR3 nucleotide sequence: TGTGCCAGCAGCCGTGGGGTCGGGATAGCGGGAACCAATGAGCAGTTCTTC. Encoded protein: CASSRGVGIAGTNEQFF.

V usage is TRBV29-1 and J usage is TRBJ1-1; D might be TRBD1 (5 bases). The CDR3 is made up of 10 amino acids. Germline V lookup: CDR1 SQVTM, CDR2 ANQGSEA. V was clipped by 7 bases and J by 3 bases, with 6 bases between them. CDR3 residues: CSGGYTEAFF. The DNA of the CDR3 is TGCAGCGGGGGCTACACTGAAGCTTTCTTT.

The DNA for the CDR3 is TGTGCCAGCAGCGCCCTAGTTGGCGGGGCGGTGGACGAGCAGTACTTC. Protein: CASSALVGGAVDEQYF. This chain uses TRBV9 with TRBJ2-7; the D gene is possibly TRBD2 (6 bases). This CDR3 region has 16 residues. Germline values: CDR1 SGDLS, CDR2 YYNGEE. Trimming took off 3 bases at V and 5 bases at J, with 21 bases between the two ends.

This clone was picked up a small number of times. The chain has TRBV30 and TRBJ2-3; 12 bases match TRBD2. CDR3 length: 14 residues. With V trimmed by 8 bases and J by 0 bases, 3 bases remained unmatched. Germline CDR1 GTSNPN, CDR2 SVGIG (reference sequence). CDR3 coding DNA: TGTGCCCGGACTAGCGGGATCAGCACAGATACGCAGTATTTT. Its protein product is CARTSGISTDTQYF.

This clone was seen only a few times. This chain uses TRBV28 with TRBJ1-2, with a tentative D call TRBD1 (6 bases). This CDR3 region has 14 residues. Germline V gives CDR1 MDHEN, CDR2 SYDVKM. Trimming stripped 3 bases from V and 8 bases from J, with 16 bases between. The CDR3 loop is CASSLDQGLVGYTF. The CDR3 DNA follows: TGTGCCAGCAGTTTGGATCAGGGGCTAGTCGGCTACACCTTC.

This rearrangement joins TRBV7-9 to TRBJ2-7; 8 bases agree with TRBD1. The CDR3 spans 15 residues. Losses at the gene ends were 2 bases for V and 6 bases for J; bases not matched to a gene: 9. Germline CDR1 reads SEHNR; CDR2 reads FQNEAQ (reference sequence). CDR3 sequence: CASSLQGRGLFEQYF. As DNA, the CDR3 is TGTGCCAGCAGCTTACAAGGCAGGGGGCTTTTCGAGCAGTACTTC.